This T cell receptor beta chain was recovered during a study of low-dose radiotherapy and immunotherapy resistance in tumors (dated by TCRdb to the early 2020s). For context, the study as a whole: In Cohort 1, each fraction delivered 0.5 Gy every 2 weeks, and the prescribed total PTV dose was 6.5 Gy. Eight patients were included in the translational analysis, namely three from the first dose cohort plus the first five from the second dose cohort. Nivolumab and ipilimumab were both given intravenously, with nivolumab at a 240 mg flat dose every two weeks and ipilimumab at 1 mg/kg every six weeks. No randomization into treatment groups was done for the people taking part in the trial. Patients took aspirin 300 mg orally once daily for four cycles, starting on cycle 1 day 1. Cohort 2 received 1 Gy per fraction every two weeks, with a total of 13 Gy over 26 weeks. Cyclophosphamide 200 mg/m2 was administered intravenously every two weeks, one day before each radiation and immunotherapy administration.

Sequencing was performed on an Illumina HiSeq 2500. First-strand cDNA was synthesized with Superscript III and a set of TRAV- and TRBV-specific primers, covering both TCRalpha and TCRbeta chains. TCRs were amplified for approximately 20 PCR cycles with Phusion, using a constant-region primer paired with the adapter attached to the V primers. The MessageAmp II aRNA Amplification Kit was used to amplify the isolated mRNA, with in vitro transcription run for approximately 15 hours at 37 degrees C. The Dynabeads mRNA DIRECT Purification Kit was used to isolate the mRNA for TCR sequencing. Indexed Illumina adapters were added in a second Phusion PCR of roughly 25 cycles, and the PCR products were purified with AMPure XP beads. The study's processing was this. Custom Perl scripts were used to pool TCR sequences that encoded the same protein, to remove out-of-frame sequences, and to calculate the abundance of each clonotype. Any TCR sequence supported by only a single read was excluded from analysis. The metrics used to describe the repertoires included Shannon entropy, Gini index, clonality, richness, and the frequency of TCRs shared between repertoires. Using fastp trimming at Q25 and MiXCR clonotype assembly, TCRdb reanalyzed the public sequencing data and kept in-frame beta chains. Each CDR3 protein gets just one entry, which takes the most common genes and DNA from the rows behind it. V and J calls and clone size were set by TCRdb, not the authors. For this sample the table gives under 110,000 distinct CDR3 sequences, of which under 25% were detected only once. The top ten clonotypes cover 4.1% of the sample.

Explained via the paper, the time point label denotes: after trial treatment. The treatment or condition label, read with the paper, signifies: LDRT plus nivolumab, ipilimumab, low-dose cyclophosphamide and aspirin (RACIN trial). The donors came from RACIN, which was a single-arm phase I dose-escalation trial that paired nivolumab and ipilimumab with aspirin, low-dose cyclophosphamide and low-dose radiotherapy. Patients with advanced, TIL-negative solid tumors were considered eligible. This clonotype was observed many times. What antigen it recognizes has not been identified. No base-level quality is on record; no much larger clone is a single base apart. The CDR3 spans 14 residues, from the cysteine through the phenylalanine. Only the CDR3 part of the read is kept: 42 bases, read in frame from the first base. From V the trimming removes 0 bases and from J it removes 1 base, while the gene matches leave 1 base of the junction unaccounted for. Taken from the germline V gene (reference sequence), the CDR1 and CDR2 loops are DFQATT and SNEGSKA.

The sample here was PBMCs, taken after low-dose radiotherapy plus immunotherapy. The sequence came from a male donor with prostate cancer. The chain is encoded by TRBV20-1 joined to TRBJ2-3, and 7 junctional nucleotides match TRBD1. The base sequence is TGCAGTGCTAGAGATCAGGGGGGCACAGATACGCAGTATTTT. Its protein product is CSARDQGGTDTQYF.